These 13 T cell receptor beta chains were all obtained from the same sample, sequenced in a study of shared clonotypes between healthy human individuals. CD45RO-negative cells were positively selected for CCR7, leaving out terminally differentiated effector memory CD45RA+ cells. Sequenced by immunoSEQ multiplex PCR; TCRdb stores in-frame clones only, minus some. The sample holds some 2 million clones, about 95% seen once. The specimen was naive CD8+ T cells sorted from blood. Receptor source: a man aged 18 to 29 in good health.

The chain is built from TRBV7-9 and TRBJ2-1; 8 bases map to TRBD2. The germline gives CDR1 SEHNR, CDR2 FQNEAQ (reference sequence). This CDR3 spans 15 amino acids. V shed 2 bases and J 7 bases; nucleotides not matched to a gene: 7. DNA of the CDR3: TGTGCCAGCAGCTTAACGCGGGGGGCAGGGAATGAGCAGTTCTTC. It translates to CASSLTRGAGNEQFF.

V gene TRBV6-1 combines with J gene TRBJ2-1; a possible D gene is TRBD1 (6 bases). The V end lost 7 bases, the J end lost 0 bases, and 13 bases lay between the germline ends. The CDR3 sequence is 15 residues long. Germline assignment: CDR1 MNHNS and CDR2 SASEGT. Written as DNA, the CDR3 is TGTGCCAGCATCAGGGGCTTAACCTCCTACAATGAGCAGTTCTTC. Its protein is CASIRGLTSYNEQFF.

V is TRBV6-5 and J is TRBJ2-7; D is ambiguous. The length of the CDR3 is 13 residues. CDR1 is MNHEY, CDR2 SVGAGI, per germline. Trimming removed 0 bases from V and 3 bases from J, with 6 bases in between. The CDR3 region is CASSYSQYYEQYF. In DNA, the CDR3 is TGTGCCAGCAGTTACTCGCAGTACTACGAGCAGTACTTC.

This clone appeared once. At the DNA level, this CDR3 is encoded by other sequences in the same sample as well. V is TRBV5-1 and J is TRBJ1-1; no firm D call. The germline CDR1 and CDR2 sequences are SGHRS and YFSETQ. Trimming cost V 0 bases and J 0 bases, with 6 bases left between them. The length of the CDR3 is 14 residues. The CDR3 nucleotides are TGCGCCAGCAGCTTGGAGGATATGAACACTGAAGCTTTCTTT. Its translation: CASSLEDMNTEAFF.

This clone was seen just once. The chain combines TRBV6-1 with TRBJ1-5; D call uncertain. With 8 bases removed from V and 1 base from J, the gap between germline ends came to 15 bases. CDR1 and CDR2 (germline): MNHNS, SASEGT. The CDR3 consists of 15 residues. In DNA form, the CDR3 reads TGTGCCAGCCGTCCCGGCCCGACGAGCAATCAGCCCCAGCATTTT. This translates into CASRPGPTSNQPQHF.

This sequence joins TRBV7-9 and TRBJ1-2; D is unresolved. Trimming cost V 4 bases and J 7 bases, with 4 bases left between them. The germline V gene encodes CDR1 SEHNR and CDR2 FQNEAQ (reference sequence). This CDR3 is built from 10 residues. The CDR3 sequence: CASSSGGYTF. CDR3 coding DNA: TGTGCCAGCAGCTCTGGTGGCTACACCTTC.

Only one count was recorded for this clone. The V and J genes are TRBV10-2 and TRBJ2-1; D is uncertain. Germline CDR1 reads WSHSY; CDR2 reads SAAADI. The CDR3 spans 13 residues. V was clipped by 7 bases and J by 0 bases, with 7 bases between them. CDR3 in amino acids: CASTPDSYNEQFF. CDR3 in DNA: TGCGCCAGCACCCCGGACTCCTACAATGAGCAGTTCTTC.

The V gene is TRBV29-1, the J gene TRBJ1-2; D gene uncertain. CDR1 SQVTM and CDR2 ANQGSEA come from the germline V gene. This CDR3 has 12 residues. Trimming left V 4 bases short and J 4 bases short, with 10 bases between. The CDR3 spells CSVGADAYGYTF. CDR3 bases: TGCAGCGTTGGAGCGGATGCCTATGGCTACACCTTC.

CDR3 protein: CASTNLRDTGELFF. The CDR3 DNA follows: TGTGCCAGCACAAACCTCAGAGACACCGGGGAGCTGTTTTTT. The chain carries TRBV2 and TRBJ2-2; no reliable D call. Germline CDR1 is SNHLY and CDR2 is FYNNEI. CDR3 length: 14 residues. Trimming left V 7 bases short and J 3 bases short, with 12 bases between.

The chain has TRBV10-3 and TRBJ1-5; weak D call: TRBD1 (5 bases). The germline V gene encodes CDR1 ENHRY and CDR2 SYGVKD. V was pared by 0 bases and J by 2 bases, with 14 bases between. The CDR3 has 17 residues. In DNA form, the CDR3 reads TGTGCCATCAGTGAGTCGAGTGGAGGGGTTGGCAATCAGCCCCAGCATTTT. Its protein is CAISESSGGVGNQPQHF.

This rearrangement joins TRBV30 to TRBJ2-1; D gene unclear. The CDR3 contains 12 residues. V lost 5 bases and J 1 base, leaving 6 bases between the germline ends. Germline-derived CDR1 and CDR2 are GTSNPN and SVGIG (reference sequence). The CDR3 loop is CAWGISYNEQFF. CDR3 DNA: TGTGCCTGGGGGATATCCTACAATGAGCAGTTCTTC.

This clone appeared a few times. For the CDR3, the DNA is TGTGCCAGTAGCCAGACTCATAGCAATCAGCCCCAGCATTTT. Its translation: CASSQTHSNQPQHF. The rearrangement links TRBV19 to TRBJ1-5; D is unclear. V was trimmed by 6 bases and J by 0 bases, leaving 9 bases between them. Germline values: CDR1 LNHDA, CDR2 SQIVND (reference sequence). The CDR3 length is 14 residues.

The table lists this clone with a count of one. The chain links TRBV7-2 to TRBJ2-1; TRBD1 or TRBD2 may be the D gene (5 bases each). CDR1 is SGHTA, CDR2 FQGNSA, per germline. There are 16 residues in the CDR3. V lost 3 bases to trimming and J lost 6 bases, with 18 bases between them. The CDR3 loop reads CASSLPRGFLFNEQFF. In DNA form, the CDR3 reads TGTGCCAGCAGCTTGCCGAGGGGATTCCTTTTCAATGAGCAGTTCTTC.